Listed below are T cell receptor beta chains from one sample, sequenced in a study of T cells after somatic rescue of genetic block. Using immunoSEQ multiplex PCR, the repertoire was profiled, and TCRdb retains in-frame clones only, with some absent. The table has around 7,900 clones, 70% to 90% seen once. Sequencing input: peripheral blood mononuclear cells (PBMCs). Receptors originate from a boy between 10 and 17 years old. The CDR3 runs from the conserved cysteine through the conserved F or W. Fields, in order: clone size, J gene, D gene, V gene, CDR3 DNA, CDR3 protein. A D gene is named only where the DNA matches it firmly. Clone size, where shown, is once, few, many, or a class for clones that have expanded.

abundance: .
j_gene: TRBJ2-1
d_gene: TRBD2
v_gene: TRBV19
CDR3nt: TGTGCCAGTAGTCCCCCAGGAGCGGGAGGGTGGTATGAGCAGTTCTTC
CDR3aa: CASSPPGAGGWYEQFF

abundance: few
j_gene: TRBJ2-1
d_gene: .
v_gene: TRBV7-9
CDR3nt: TGTGCCAGCAGCTTAGGCTTACACGACGAGCAGTTCTTC
CDR3aa: CASSLGLHDEQFF

abundance: .
j_gene: TRBJ2-6
d_gene: .
v_gene: TRBV10-3
CDR3nt: TGTGCCATCAGTGAGTCGATAGGGACAACTTACTCTGGGGCCAACGTCCTGACTTTC
CDR3aa: CAISESIGTTYSGANVLTF

abundance: .
j_gene: TRBJ2-1
d_gene: TRBD2
v_gene: TRBV19
CDR3nt: TGTGCCAGTAGTATAGTTGGCGGGGGGCCAGGGTTCTTC
CDR3aa: CASSIVGGGPGFF

abundance: .
j_gene: TRBJ1-2
d_gene: .
v_gene: TRBV19
CDR3nt: TGTGCCAGTAGTATCCTTCCCCCGTTGTCCTATGGCTACACCTTC
CDR3aa: CASSILPPLSYGYTF

abundance: .
j_gene: TRBJ2-1
d_gene: TRBD1
v_gene: TRBV7-2
CDR3nt: TGTGCCAGCGGGGCAGGGGGCGGATGGGAGCAGTTCTTC
CDR3aa: CASGAGGGWEQFF

abundance: once
j_gene: TRBJ1-5
d_gene: .
v_gene: TRBV11-2
CDR3nt: TGTGCCTCTAGCGGGGGTAGCAATCAGCCCCAGCATTTT
CDR3aa: CASSGGSNQPQHF

abundance: once
j_gene: TRBJ1-1
d_gene: .
v_gene: TRBV5-1
CDR3nt: TGCGCCAGCAGCTTGGAGCCGGGGAACACTGAAGCTTTCTTT
CDR3aa: CASSLEPGNTEAFF

abundance: .
j_gene: TRBJ2-7
d_gene: .
v_gene: TRBV11-3
CDR3nt: TGTGCCAGCAGCGCCCGACCGTTAACCTACGAGCAGTACTTC
CDR3aa: CASSARPLTYEQYF

abundance: .
j_gene: TRBJ2-7
d_gene: TRBD1
v_gene: TRBV11-2
CDR3nt: TGTGCCAGCAGCTTCCTAGAAGGGACAGGTCCCTACGAGCAGTACTTC
CDR3aa: CASSFLEGTGPYEQYF

abundance: .
j_gene: TRBJ2-1
d_gene: .
v_gene: TRBV11-2
CDR3nt: TGTGCCAGCAGCCCACCGGGACGCATCCCCAATGAGCAGTTCTTC
CDR3aa: CASSPPGRIPNEQFF

abundance: once
j_gene: TRBJ1-4
d_gene: TRBD1
v_gene: TRBV6-1
CDR3nt: TGTGCCAGCAAATTGGACAGGGGGGATGTAGAAAAACTGTTTTTT
CDR3aa: CASKLDRGDVEKLFF

abundance: few
j_gene: TRBJ2-3
d_gene: TRBD2
v_gene: TRBV25-1
CDR3nt: TGTGCCAGCAGCCAATGGGCAGCGGGGGTGCTCACAGATACGCAGTATTTT
CDR3aa: CASSQWAAGVLTDTQYF

abundance: few
j_gene: TRBJ2-1
d_gene: TRBD2
v_gene: TRBV6-6
CDR3nt: TGTGCCAGCTCGGGACTAAAGGACAATGAGCAGTTCTTC
CDR3aa: CASSGLKDNEQFF

abundance: .
j_gene: TRBJ2-7
d_gene: TRBD2
v_gene: TRBV9
CDR3nt: TGTGCCAGCAGCGTAGGGGCGGGGGCCTACGAGCAGTACTTC
CDR3aa: CASSVGAGAYEQYF

abundance: .
j_gene: TRBJ2-2
d_gene: .
v_gene: TRBV7-7
CDR3nt: TGTGCCAGCAGCCCCCCAGGGCGGGAGAACACCGGGGAGCTGTTTTTT
CDR3aa: CASSPPGRENTGELFF

abundance: .
j_gene: TRBJ1-2
d_gene: .
v_gene: TRBV7-9
CDR3nt: TGTGCCAGCAGCCTGCTGGTTAGTACCGGACATGGCTACACCTTC
CDR3aa: CASSLLVSTGHGYTF

abundance: .
j_gene: TRBJ2-7
d_gene: TRBD1
v_gene: TRBV25-1
CDR3nt: TGTGCCAGCAGTGGATACAGGGGAATCTCCTACGAGCAGTACTTC
CDR3aa: CASSGYRGISYEQYF

abundance: .
j_gene: TRBJ2-1
d_gene: TRBD2
v_gene: TRBV10-3
CDR3nt: TGTGCCATCAGCCCGGGACTAGCGGCCTACAATGAGCAGTTCTTC
CDR3aa: CAISPGLAAYNEQFF

abundance: .
j_gene: TRBJ2-1
d_gene: .
v_gene: TRBV7-2
CDR3nt: TGTGCCAGCAGCCCATCGGGCTCCTACAATGAGCAGTTCTTC
CDR3aa: CASSPSGSYNEQFF

abundance: .
j_gene: TRBJ1-4
d_gene: .
v_gene: TRBV11-2
CDR3nt: TGTGCCAGCAGCTTAGGAAGCAGTGAAAAACTGTTTTTT
CDR3aa: CASSLGSSEKLFF

abundance: .
j_gene: TRBJ2-1
d_gene: .
v_gene: TRBV28
CDR3nt: TGTGCCAGCAGTAGCCGCGGGAAAGGATACAATGAGCAGTTCTTC
CDR3aa: CASSSRGKGYNEQFF

abundance: .
j_gene: TRBJ1-1
d_gene: TRBD1
v_gene: TRBV5-1
CDR3nt: TGCGCCAGCAGCTTGGACAGGGGGCTTTGGAACACTGAAGCTTTCTTT
CDR3aa: CASSLDRGLWNTEAFF

abundance: .
j_gene: TRBJ2-7
d_gene: .
v_gene: TRBV7-2
CDR3nt: TGTGCCAGCAGCTTAGACCCTCGACGTTACGAGCAGTACTTC
CDR3aa: CASSLDPRRYEQYF

abundance: .
j_gene: TRBJ1-1
d_gene: TRBD1
v_gene: TRBV12-5
CDR3nt: TGTGCTAGTGGTTCCAGACAGGGGTTGCGCACTGAAGCTTTCTTT
CDR3aa: CASGSRQGLRTEAFF

abundance: .
j_gene: TRBJ2-4
d_gene: TRBD2
v_gene: TRBV4-1
CDR3nt: TGCGCCAGCAGCCAGGTTCCCGGACTAGCGAGGGACAAAAACATTCAGTACTTC
CDR3aa: CASSQVPGLARDKNIQYF

abundance: .
j_gene: TRBJ2-7
d_gene: .
v_gene: TRBV20-1
CDR3nt: TGCAGTGCTATGGACCCGCGGGAGCAGTACTTC
CDR3aa: CSAMDPREQYF

abundance: .
j_gene: TRBJ1-2
d_gene: .
v_gene: TRBV7-9
CDR3nt: TGTGCCAGCACCCTGGGGATACTTTATGGCTACACCTTC
CDR3aa: CASTLGILYGYTF

abundance: .
j_gene: TRBJ2-7
d_gene: TRBD1
v_gene: TRBV11-3
CDR3nt: TGTGCCAGCAGCTTAGTAGGGACAGCTTCTATAGAGCAGTACTTC
CDR3aa: CASSLVGTASIEQYF

abundance: .
j_gene: TRBJ1-2
d_gene: .
v_gene: TRBV28
CDR3nt: TGTGCCAGCAGTTTTGGGGGAGAGAACTATGGCTACACCTTC
CDR3aa: CASSFGGENYGYTF

abundance: .
j_gene: TRBJ2-5
d_gene: .
v_gene: TRBV25-1
CDR3nt: TGTGCCAGCAGTGAAACCAGGGAAGAGACCCAGTACTTC
CDR3aa: CASSETREETQYF

abundance: .
j_gene: TRBJ1-1
d_gene: .
v_gene: TRBV4-1
CDR3nt: TGCGCCAGCAGCCAACAGGGACCTGGCACTGAAGCTTTCTTT
CDR3aa: CASSQQGPGTEAFF

abundance: .
j_gene: TRBJ1-1
d_gene: .
v_gene: TRBV7-2
CDR3nt: TGTGCCAGCAGCCTCGGACAGAGCCAACTTTCTTTCCAAGCTTTCTTT
CDR3aa: CASSLGQSQLSFQAFF

abundance: once
j_gene: TRBJ2-7
d_gene: .
v_gene: TRBV6-5
CDR3nt: TGTGCCAGCACTAACGGGGCCCAGGGCTGGGAGCAGTACTTC
CDR3aa: CASTNGAQGWEQYF

abundance: .
j_gene: TRBJ2-3
d_gene: .
v_gene: TRBV28
CDR3nt: TGTGCCAGCAACCCCCGGGGAGAGGGGACAGATACGCAGTATTTT
CDR3aa: CASNPRGEGTDTQYF

abundance: .
j_gene: TRBJ1-1
d_gene: TRBD1
v_gene: TRBV15
CDR3nt: TGTGCCACCAGCAGAGATTACCCGACAGGGGGCGCGGGGAACACTGAAGCTTTCTTT
CDR3aa: CATSRDYPTGGAGNTEAFF

abundance: .
j_gene: TRBJ2-1
d_gene: .
v_gene: TRBV7-3
CDR3nt: TGTGCCAGCAGCTCCCATGCAGGGGTTATCCCCTACAATGAGCAGTTCTTC
CDR3aa: CASSSHAGVIPYNEQFF

abundance: .
j_gene: TRBJ2-3
d_gene: .
v_gene: TRBV5-6
CDR3nt: TGTGCCAGCAGCTTGGGAGGATTAGATACGCAGTATTTT
CDR3aa: CASSLGGLDTQYF

abundance: once
j_gene: TRBJ1-5
d_gene: .
v_gene: TRBV4-2
CDR3nt: TGTGCCAGCAGCCAAGAGGGATATAGCAATCAGCCCCAGCATTTT
CDR3aa: CASSQEGYSNQPQHF

abundance: medium-sized
j_gene: TRBJ2-3
d_gene: .
v_gene: TRBV7-2
CDR3nt: TGTGCCAGCAGCCTTCGACCTAGCACAGATACGCAGTATTTT
CDR3aa: CASSLRPSTDTQYF

abundance: .
j_gene: TRBJ1-3
d_gene: TRBD1
v_gene: TRBV9
CDR3nt: TGTGCCAGCAGCGGACGCAGGGACAGGGGATCTGGAAACACCATATATTTT
CDR3aa: CASSGRRDRGSGNTIYF

abundance: .
j_gene: TRBJ1-1
d_gene: .
v_gene: TRBV2
CDR3nt: TGTGCCAGCCTCGTAGGGGGACTCAGCTGGACTGAAGCTTTCTTT
CDR3aa: CASLVGGLSWTEAFF

abundance: .
j_gene: TRBJ2-1
d_gene: .
v_gene: TRBV7-3
CDR3nt: TGTGCCAGCAGCTTAAGACAGCATAATGAGCAGTTCTTC
CDR3aa: CASSLRQHNEQFF

abundance: .
j_gene: TRBJ2-5
d_gene: .
v_gene: TRBV11-3
CDR3nt: TGTGCCAGCAGCTTAATCAGTTCCCAAGAGACCCAGTACTTC
CDR3aa: CASSLISSQETQYF

abundance: .
j_gene: TRBJ2-1
d_gene: TRBD2
v_gene: TRBV5-6
CDR3nt: TGTGCCAGCAGCCGCGATTTAGCGGGCAATGAGCAGTTCTTC
CDR3aa: CASSRDLAGNEQFF

abundance: .
j_gene: TRBJ2-2
d_gene: .
v_gene: TRBV4-3
CDR3nt: TGCGCCAGCAGCCTTTACTTGAACACCGGGGAGCTGTTTTTT
CDR3aa: CASSLYLNTGELFF

abundance: .
j_gene: TRBJ2-7
d_gene: .
v_gene: TRBV7-2
CDR3nt: TGTGCCAGCAGCTTAGCGGGCCAGGCCTACGAGCAGTACTTC
CDR3aa: CASSLAGQAYEQYF

abundance: .
j_gene: TRBJ1-1
d_gene: TRBD1
v_gene: TRBV5-4
CDR3nt: TGTGCCAGCAGCTTGGAACAGGGGACTGAAGCTTTCTTT
CDR3aa: CASSLEQGTEAFF

abundance: .
j_gene: TRBJ1-2
d_gene: .
v_gene: TRBV19
CDR3nt: TGTGCCAGTACCCCGGGGTGGGGGAGCTATGGCTACACCTTC
CDR3aa: CASTPGWGSYGYTF

abundance: .
j_gene: TRBJ1-2
d_gene: TRBD1
v_gene: TRBV18
CDR3nt: TGTGCCAGCTCACGGCGGGACAGGGAACCCTATGGCTACACCTTC
CDR3aa: CASSRRDREPYGYTF

abundance: .
j_gene: TRBJ2-2
d_gene: .
v_gene: TRBV29-1
CDR3nt: TGCAGCGTTGAAGGTAGTTCGGTTCCCGGGGAGCTGTTTTTT
CDR3aa: CSVEGSSVPGELFF

abundance: .
j_gene: TRBJ2-2
d_gene: TRBD1
v_gene: TRBV6-6
CDR3nt: TGTGCCAGCAGTTGGCGGACAGGGGGCGCCGAGCTGTTTTTT
CDR3aa: CASSWRTGGAELFF

abundance: .
j_gene: TRBJ2-1
d_gene: .
v_gene: TRBV4-2
CDR3nt: TGTGCCAGCAGCCAAGATAAGAGCTTCCATGAGCAGTTCTTC
CDR3aa: CASSQDKSFHEQFF

abundance: .
j_gene: TRBJ1-2
d_gene: .
v_gene: TRBV29-1
CDR3nt: TGCAGCGTTGAATCCGGACAGAGGACGTTTTTATATGGCTACACCTTC
CDR3aa: CSVESGQRTFLYGYTF

abundance: .
j_gene: TRBJ1-3
d_gene: .
v_gene: TRBV15
CDR3nt: TGTGCCACCAGCAAATTCGGGCACACAGAAACTGGAAACACCATATATTTT
CDR3aa: CATSKFGHTETGNTIYF

abundance: .
j_gene: TRBJ1-1
d_gene: .
v_gene: TRBV4-1
CDR3nt: TGCGCCAGCAGCCATCTCCTTATGAACACTGAAGCTTTCTTT
CDR3aa: CASSHLLMNTEAFF

abundance: few
j_gene: TRBJ1-5
d_gene: .
v_gene: TRBV27
CDR3nt: TGTGCCAGCAGCAACCTACGACAGGTGGGGGTTTATAGCAATCAGCCCCAGCATTTT
CDR3aa: CASSNLRQVGVYSNQPQHF

abundance: .
j_gene: TRBJ2-7
d_gene: .
v_gene: TRBV5-4
CDR3nt: TGTGCCAGCAGCTTCGACGCCTACGAGCAGTACTTC
CDR3aa: CASSFDAYEQYF

abundance: few
j_gene: TRBJ2-2
d_gene: TRBD2
v_gene: TRBV11-2
CDR3nt: TGTGCCAGCAGCATAAGACTAGCGGTGGCCGGGGAGCTGTTTTTT
CDR3aa: CASSIRLAVAGELFF

abundance: .
j_gene: TRBJ2-5
d_gene: .
v_gene: TRBV4-2
CDR3nt: TGTGCCAGCAGCCCAGGGGGGATGGAAGAGACCCAGTACTTC
CDR3aa: CASSPGGMEETQYF